This is a list of T cell receptor beta chains from one sample in a study of OX40 agonist ivuxolimab in advanced cancers. The method was immunoSEQ multiplex PCR; TCRdb's version includes in-frame clones alone and lacks a portion of them. The sample has about 46,000 clones, roughly four fifths seen once. Sequences were derived from CD4+ or CD8+ T cells sorted from blood, sampled in a trial of the OX40 agonist ivuxolimab. These receptor sequences come from an adult with an advanced solid tumor such as melanoma, head and neck, liver or kidney cancer. Both conserved end residues are part of each CDR3. The D gene is left open where the match is weak. Rows give clone size only sometimes, using once, few, many, or a class for an expanded clone.

cdr3_aa cdr3_nt v_call clone_size d_call j_call
CASSLGSREQPQHF TGTGCCAGCAGCTTGGGGAGCAGGGAACAGCCCCAGCATTTT TRBV5-6 - - TRBJ1-5
CASSPGDRENSPLHF TGCGCCAGCAGCCCCGGGGACAGGGAGAATTCACCCCTCCACTTT TRBV5-1 few TRBD1 TRBJ1-6
CASSPLSNTDTQYF TGTGCCAGCTCACCACTCTCCAACACAGATACGCAGTATTTT TRBV18 - - TRBJ2-3
CASIRLAEAFF TGTGCCAGTATAAGGTTGGCTGAAGCTTTCTTT TRBV19 few - TRBJ1-1
CASSRDSFTGELFF TGTGCCAGCAGCCGGGACAGTTTCACCGGGGAGCTGTTTTTT TRBV5-8 - TRBD1 TRBJ2-2
CASSDGGEQYF TGCGCCAGCAGTGACGGAGGGGAGCAGTACTTC TRBV10-1 - - TRBJ2-7
CASSSGQGGHTEAFF TGTGCCAGCAGCTCCGGACAGGGGGGTCACACTGAAGCTTTCTTT TRBV5-8 - TRBD1 TRBJ1-1
CATSSQTSGETQYF TGTGCCACCAGCAGCCAGACTAGCGGAGAGACCCAGTACTTC TRBV15 once TRBD2 TRBJ2-5
CASSKLAGGLSSYNEQFF TGTGCCAGTAGTAAACTAGCGGGGGGGCTATCGTCCTACAATGAGCAGTTCTTC TRBV19 - TRBD2 TRBJ2-1
CASSFGTPNTGELFF TGTGCCAGCAGCTTCGGGACTCCGAACACCGGGGAGCTGTTTTTT TRBV7-3 - - TRBJ2-2
CASSPEDRTKYF TGTGCCAGCAGCCCCGAGGACAGGACAAAGTACTTC TRBV9 - TRBD1 TRBJ2-5
CATSRGGSGPYNEQFF TGTGCCACCAGCAGAGGGGGTAGCGGGCCTTACAATGAGCAGTTCTTC TRBV15 - TRBD2 TRBJ2-1
CASSSWGGRETQYF TGTGCCAGCAGCTCCTGGGGGGGCAGGGAGACCCAGTACTTC TRBV11-2 - - TRBJ2-5
CASTTGLNEQFF TGCGCCAGCACCACAGGGCTCAATGAGCAGTTCTTC TRBV5-1 once - TRBJ2-1
CATSRGQDNYGYTF TGTGCCACCAGCAGAGGGCAAGATAACTATGGCTACACCTTC TRBV15 - - TRBJ1-2
CASRGQAFNEKLFF TGTGCCAGCAGGGGACAGGCCTTTAATGAAAAACTGTTTTTT TRBV6-5 - TRBD1 TRBJ1-4
CSVWSGAASNYGYTF TGCAGCGTTTGGTCGGGGGCAGCGTCTAACTATGGCTACACCTTC TRBV29-1 - - TRBJ1-2
CASSSTSGGASYNEQFF TGTGCCAGCAGCTCAACTAGCGGGGGGGCCTCCTACAATGAGCAGTTCTTC TRBV7-2 - TRBD2 TRBJ2-1
CASSSHSSKNTEAFF TGTGCCAGCAGTTCCCACTCTAGTAAGAACACTGAAGCTTTCTTT TRBV27 once - TRBJ1-1
CASSKKSGQGSYRLYNEQFF TGTGCCAGCAGCAAAAAATCCGGACAGGGGTCCTACCGTCTATACAATGAGCAGTTCTTC TRBV21-1 - - TRBJ2-1
CASSLAENYGYTF TGCGCCAGCAGCTTGGCAGAGAACTATGGCTACACCTTC TRBV5-1 - - TRBJ1-2
CASSSRLFYEQYF TGCGCCAGCAGCTCCCGCCTGTTCTACGAGCAGTACTTC TRBV5-1 - - TRBJ2-7
CASSRKGGYGYTF TGTGCCAGCAGCCGCAAGGGTGGCTATGGCTACACCTTC TRBV14 - - TRBJ1-2
CASSPPARGGYTF TGTGCCAGCTCACCACCGGCTAGGGGTGGCTACACCTTC TRBV18 - - TRBJ1-2
CASSRGFIGSNYGYTF TGTGCCAGCAGCCGGGGGTTTATCGGCAGCAACTATGGCTACACCTTC TRBV4-2 - - TRBJ1-2
CASSQVTGGYYEQYF TGCGCCAGCAGCCAAGTGACAGGGGGGTACTACGAGCAGTACTTC TRBV4-3 - TRBD1 TRBJ2-7
CASRRDTEAFF TGTGCCAGCCGGCGGGACACTGAAGCTTTCTTT TRBV6-6 - - TRBJ1-1
CASTPGSAYNEQFF TGTGCCAGCACCCCGGGGTCAGCCTACAATGAGCAGTTCTTC TRBV5-4 - - TRBJ2-1
CASSQSLAGGSDTQYF TGCGCCAGCAGTCAATCGCTAGCGGGGGGATCAGATACGCAGTATTTT TRBV23-1 - TRBD2 TRBJ2-3
CASSVGARGGLNEQFF TGTGCCAGCAGCGTAGGGGCGCGGGGGGGCCTCAATGAGCAGTTCTTC TRBV9 - TRBD2 TRBJ2-1
CASSLTGLPGRGYTF TGTGCCAGCAGCTTAACGGGGCTGCCGGGGCGAGGCTACACCTTC TRBV7-3 - - TRBJ1-2
CASSQEEQLNTGELFF TGTGCCAGCAGCCAAGAGGAGCAGTTAAACACCGGGGAGCTGTTTTTT TRBV4-2 - - TRBJ2-2
CASSGIDRTGTEAFF TGTGCCAGTAGTGGAATAGACAGGACTGGAACTGAAGCTTTCTTT TRBV19 - - TRBJ1-1
CASSPPQGEQYF TGTGCCAGCAGTCCTCCACAGGGGGAGCAGTACTTC TRBV27 - TRBD1 TRBJ2-7
CASSLAPGTSLNEQFF TGTGCCAGCAGCTTAGCGCCGGGGACAAGCCTCAATGAGCAGTTCTTC TRBV7-8 - - TRBJ2-1
CASSQGAGNQPQHF TGTGCCAGCAGTCAGGGGGCTGGCAATCAGCCCCAGCATTTT TRBV6-6 - TRBD1 TRBJ1-5
CASSEARAGTSPLHF TGTGCCAGCAGTGAAGCCCGTGCAGGCACTTCACCCCTCCACTTT TRBV6-1 - - TRBJ1-6
CAGSGDQETQYF TGTGCCGGTTCCGGGGATCAAGAGACCCAGTACTTC TRBV2 - - TRBJ2-5
CAISGADHSGAEDGYTF TGTGCCATCAGTGGGGCCGACCATTCGGGGGCTGAGGATGGCTACACCTTC TRBV10-3 few - TRBJ1-2
CASSRGQGGPETQYF TGCGCCAGCAGCCGTGGACAGGGGGGTCCAGAGACCCAGTACTTC TRBV5-1 - TRBD1 TRBJ2-5
CASSEYRGNYGYTF TGTGCCAGCAGTGAATACAGGGGTAACTATGGCTACACCTTC TRBV6-5 once TRBD1 TRBJ1-2
CASVRPTAYEQYF TGTGCCAGCGTGCGTCCGACCGCCTACGAGCAGTACTTC TRBV6-1 few - TRBJ2-7
CASSILAGSSYEQYF TGTGCCAGCAGCATACTAGCGGGGAGCTCCTACGAGCAGTACTTC TRBV7-3 - TRBD2 TRBJ2-7
CATSGGMETQYF TGTGCCACCTCAGGGGGCATGGAGACCCAGTACTTC TRBV10-3 - TRBD1 TRBJ2-5
CASSYGMGGGDNEQFF TGTGCCAGCAGTTACGGGATGGGCGGGGGGGACAATGAGCAGTTCTTC TRBV6-5 - TRBD2 TRBJ2-1
CASSYRWAPNQPQHF TGTGCCAGCAGTTACCGCTGGGCGCCCAATCAGCCCCAGCATTTT TRBV6-5 - - TRBJ1-5
CASSRGTAGWGTEAFF TGCGCCAGCAGCCGAGGGACCGCCGGGTGGGGCACTGAAGCTTTCTTT TRBV4-1 - - TRBJ1-1
CASSQDLGRGDTDTQYF TGTGCCAGCAGCCAAGATCTGGGGCGGGGGGACACAGATACGCAGTATTTT TRBV14 - TRBD2 TRBJ2-3
CASSLDAQGYTF TGCGCCAGCAGCTTGGACGCGCAGGGCTACACCTTC TRBV5-1 - - TRBJ1-2
CASSARTGGANYGYTF TGTGCCAGCAGCGCCCGGACAGGGGGGGCTAACTATGGCTACACCTTC TRBV7-9 - TRBD1 TRBJ1-2